This paragraph covers one T cell receptor (beta chain) sequence. Its specificity is not known. The sample comes from a study of cytomegalovirus exposure and HLA in healthy donors. Whole-study findings and limits: The majority of TCR sequences were rare, yet some public TCRs appeared in many donors. Reported results showed that the classifier diagnosed cytomegalovirus status with high specificity and sensitivity.

The protocol was immunoSEQ multiplex PCR, while the TCRdb copy is restricted to in-frame clones and leaves out a portion. The table lists about 360,000 clones, 86% of them singletons. This CDR3 is 14 amino acids long. Germline assignment: CDR1 LNHDA and CDR2 SQIVND (reference sequence). Deletions cut 5 bases from V and 3 bases from J, with 13 bases between. This TCR derives from a young woman in good health and CMV-seronegative. The sample was PBMCs. This chain joins TRBV19 and TRBJ2-5; D is possibly TRBD2 (6 bases). CDR3 nucleotide sequence: TGTGCCAGTAGTCTCCGGGGAGGAGAAGAGACCCAGTACTTC. Protein sequence: CASSLRGGEETQYF.